The rows below give T cell receptor beta chains drawn from one sample of a study of beta chain features in type 1 diabetes. Here immunoSEQ multiplex PCR was the method, and the copy in TCRdb shows in-frame clones only, minus some. Among some 44,000 clones listed, approximately 72% were seen once. The specimen sequenced was Tregs from blood. These receptors originate from a woman aged 18-35 years with type 1 diabetes. Both conserved end residues are part of each CDR3. A D gene is named only where the DNA matches it firmly. A clone size is listed for some rows: how often the clone was seen (once, few, many), or a class if it is expanded.

TRBJ1-1,-,TRBV12-5,-,CASGRDTNTEAFF,TGTGCTAGTGGACGGGACACGAACACTGAAGCTTTCTTT
TRBJ1-4,-,TRBV7-2,-,CASSARVNEKLFF,TGTGCCAGCAGCGCCAGGGTTAATGAAAAACTGTTTTTT
TRBJ1-2,-,TRBV19,-,CASSILGAGGYTF,TGTGCCAGTAGTATATTGGGGGCCGGTGGCTACACCTTC
TRBJ1-1,-,TRBV23-1,-,CASRRGAFF,TGCGCCAGCAGACGGGGAGCTTTCTTT
TRBJ2-1,-,TRBV7-9,TRBD2,CASSSLAGGRIF,TGTGCCAGCAGCTCTTTAGCGGGAGGGCGGATCTTC
TRBJ1-2,-,TRBV10-3,-,CAISPPANYGYTF,TGTGCCATCAGTCCTCCAGCTAACTATGGCTACACCTTC
TRBJ2-1,-,TRBV6-1,TRBD2,CASSEIGTSGTYNEQFF,TGTGCCAGCAGTGAAATAGGCACTAGCGGGACCTACAATGAGCAGTTCTTC
TRBJ2-2,-,TRBV7-9,-,CASSFRVEDTGELFF,TGTGCCAGCAGCTTCAGGGTGGAAGATACCGGGGAGCTGTTTTTT
TRBJ2-7,-,TRBV7-2,TRBD2,CASSLEGSGRPYEQYF,TGTGCCAGCAGCTTAGAGGGTAGCGGGAGGCCCTACGAGCAGTACTTC
TRBJ1-4,few,TRBV18,-,CASSPELRQINEKLFF,TGTGCCAGCTCACCAGAGTTAAGACAGATTAATGAAAAACTGTTTTTT
TRBJ2-3,-,TRBV29-1,-,CSVGTGWTDTQYF,TGCAGCGTTGGAACAGGGTGGACAGATACGCAGTATTTT
TRBJ1-4,-,TRBV9,-,CASTRGTGREKLFF,TGTGCCAGCACCCGCGGGACGGGAAGGGAAAAACTGTTTTTT
TRBJ2-2,-,TRBV5-1,TRBD2,CASSLEAGALGELFF,TGCGCCAGCAGCTTGGAAGCGGGGGCCCTCGGAGAGCTGTTTTTT
TRBJ2-7,-,TRBV18,-,CASSPPLSSNEQYF,TGTGCCAGCTCACCACCACTTAGTTCTAACGAGCAGTACTTC
TRBJ2-4,-,TRBV11-2,-,CASSLGPLVAKNIQYF,TGTGCCAGCAGCTTGGGGCCACTGGTAGCCAAAAACATTCAGTACTTC
TRBJ2-7,few,TRBV6-5,TRBD1,CASSFTSGGPYEQYF,TGTGCCAGCAGTTTTACATCAGGGGGACCCTACGAGCAGTACTTC
TRBJ1-6,-,TRBV14,-,CASSPGGGANSPLHF,TGTGCCAGCAGCCCCGGCGGGGGCGCGAATTCACCCCTCCACTTT
TRBJ2-1,-,TRBV5-1,TRBD2,CASSLSQLAGVEQFF,TGCGCCAGCAGCTTGAGCCAACTAGCGGGAGTTGAGCAGTTCTTC
TRBJ2-1,-,TRBV5-1,-,CASSLAWSVAYNEQFF,TGCGCCAGCAGCTTGGCCTGGTCGGTGGCCTACAATGAGCAGTTCTTC
TRBJ2-1,-,TRBV2,-,CASSYYNEQFF,TGTGCCAGCAGTTACTACAATGAGCAGTTCTTC
TRBJ1-2,-,TRBV6-5,TRBD1,CASTGTGGIYGYTF,TGTGCCAGCACCGGGACAGGGGGCATCTATGGCTACACCTTC
TRBJ2-2,-,TRBV27,-,CASSLHRGATNTGELFF,TGTGCCAGCAGTTTGCATCGGGGGGCCACCAACACCGGGGAGCTGTTTTTT
TRBJ2-7,once,TRBV10-3,-,CATRGLTYEQYF,TGTGCCACTAGGGGCCTAACCTACGAGCAGTACTTC
TRBJ2-3,-,TRBV29-1,TRBD2,CSGQRSGSTDTQYF,TGCAGCGGGCAGCGCAGCGGGAGTACAGATACGCAGTATTTT
TRBJ2-7,-,TRBV7-3,-,CASPHRQGGVSSRGRYEQYF,TGTGCCAGCCCCCACCGTCAGGGAGGGGTTTCCAGCAGGGGGCGGTACGAGCAGTACTTC
TRBJ2-2,few,TRBV10-2,-,CASTTGQGRTGELFF,TGCGCCAGCACCACGGGACAAGGAAGGACCGGGGAGCTGTTTTTT
TRBJ2-1,-,TRBV28,TRBD2,CASSLPPSGDYNEQFF,TGTGCCAGCAGTTTACCCCCTAGCGGGGACTACAATGAGCAGTTCTTC
TRBJ1-2,few,TRBV18,TRBD1,CASSPGGQGNYGYTF,TGTGCCAGCTCACCAGGAGGACAGGGGAACTATGGCTACACCTTC
TRBJ1-5,-,TRBV7-9,TRBD1,CASSLRAGTGVNQPQHF,TGTGCCAGCAGCTTAAGGGCCGGGACAGGGGTCAATCAGCCCCAGCATTTT
TRBJ1-2,-,TRBV27,-,CASSSDGVWAGYTF,TGTGCCAGCAGTTCCGACGGGGTATGGGCTGGCTACACCTTC
TRBJ1-2,few,TRBV7-2,-,CASSLWTAPRGDYGYTF,TGTGCCAGCAGCCTATGGACAGCCCCCCGTGGGGACTATGGCTACACCTTC
TRBJ1-1,-,TRBV14,-,CASSQGGVMDTEAFF,TGTGCCAGCAGCCAAGGGGGCGTCATGGACACTGAAGCTTTCTTT
TRBJ2-2,-,TRBV9,-,CASSVGPKVLGAGELFF,TGTGCCAGCAGCGTAGGCCCTAAAGTCCTGGGAGCCGGGGAGCTGTTTTTT
TRBJ2-2,-,TRBV7-9,-,CASRPTPGQLFLTGELFF,TGTGCCAGCAGACCAACCCCGGGACAACTCTTCCTCACCGGGGAGCTGTTTTTT
TRBJ2-3,few,TRBV5-1,-,CASSADGHTDTQYF,TGCGCCAGCAGCGCGGATGGCCACACAGATACGCAGTATTTT
TRBJ2-5,-,TRBV9,TRBD2,CASSSSSGREETQYF,TGTGCCAGCAGCTCCAGTAGCGGGAGGGAAGAGACCCAGTACTTC
TRBJ2-3,-,TRBV2,TRBD2,CASRDGTSGTDTQYF,TGTGCCAGCAGGGACGGGACTAGCGGCACAGATACGCAGTATTTT
TRBJ2-7,-,TRBV5-1,TRBD2,CASSIGSSGSSYEQYF,TGCGCCAGCAGTATTGGATCTAGCGGCAGCTCCTACGAGCAGTACTTC
TRBJ2-7,-,TRBV4-2,TRBD2,CASSQDLLAGASYEQYF,TGTGCCAGCAGCCAAGACCTACTAGCGGGAGCATCCTACGAGCAGTACTTC
TRBJ2-7,-,TRBV28,TRBD1,CASRGSTGNYEQYF,TGTGCCAGCAGGGGCTCGACAGGGAACTACGAGCAGTACTTC
TRBJ1-1,-,TRBV7-9,-,CASSKGARADTEAFF,TGTGCCAGCAGCAAAGGGGCACGGGCGGACACTGAAGCTTTCTTT
TRBJ1-6,-,TRBV27,TRBD1,CAVRQGNSPLHF,TGTGCCGTGAGACAGGGGAATTCACCCCTCCACTTT
TRBJ1-5,-,TRBV10-3,-,CAISEGRITQPQHF,TGTGCCATCAGTGAAGGGAGAATAACACAGCCCCAGCATTTT
TRBJ2-3,-,TRBV6-6,-,CASSPTDTQYF,TGTGCCAGCAGCCCAACAGATACGCAGTATTTT
TRBJ1-2,few,TRBV6-5,-,CASSYSRDTPDGYTF,TGTGCCAGCAGTTACTCGAGGGACACTCCGGATGGCTACACCTTC
TRBJ1-1,-,TRBV7-2,TRBD1,CASSPGQGMNTEAFF,TGTGCCAGCAGCCCCGGACAGGGGATGAACACTGAAGCTTTCTTT
TRBJ2-7,-,TRBV28,-,CASRSDSLSEQYF,TGTGCCAGCAGATCCGACAGCCTTTCCGAGCAGTACTTC
TRBJ2-7,-,TRBV7-2,-,CASSLDRVLGSYEQYF,TGTGCCAGCAGCTTAGACAGGGTTTTAGGCTCCTACGAGCAGTACTTC
TRBJ2-1,-,TRBV4-3,-,CASSQEEGREEQFF,TGCGCCAGCAGCCAAGAGGAAGGCCGGGAGGAGCAGTTCTTC
TRBJ1-2,-,TRBV7-9,-,CAGSIGTLYGYTF,TGTGCCGGCAGCATCGGGACACTCTATGGCTACACCTTC
TRBJ2-7,-,TRBV5-1,-,CASSLVRGEQYF,TGCGCCAGCAGCTTGGTTAGGGGCGAGCAGTACTTC
TRBJ2-3,-,TRBV18,-,CASSPGLSTDTQYF,TGTGCCAGCTCTCCGGGTCTTAGCACAGATACGCAGTATTTT
TRBJ2-7,-,TRBV5-1,-,CASRLDSSTLDEQYF,TGCGCCAGCAGACTGGACTCCTCAACTTTAGACGAGCAGTACTTC
TRBJ1-1,-,TRBV28,-,CAGRPGHTVDGTEAFF,TGTGCCGGAAGACCGGGACACACTGTGGATGGAACTGAAGCTTTCTTT
TRBJ2-2,-,TRBV5-1,TRBD2,CASSFIAGDDGELFF,TGCGCCAGCAGCTTCATAGCGGGAGATGACGGGGAGCTGTTTTTT
TRBJ1-1,-,TRBV7-8,TRBD1,CASSRAYMTGVNTEAFF,TGTGCCAGCAGCCGAGCCTATATGACAGGGGTGAACACTGAAGCTTTCTTT